What follows are 13 T cell receptor beta chains derived from one specimen sequenced in a study of T cell responses to AZD1222 COVID-19 vaccine (dated by TCRdb to 2020 to 2023). Library creation used the immunoSEQ multiplex PCR assay. TCRdb mirrors the immuneACCESS table, restricted to in-frame sequences. Some clones are absent from its copies; in checked studies, under half trace to an unresolved V gene, and the reason for the others is unknown. This sample is represented by 80,000 or so clones; 90% of them were singletons. The ten largest make up 5.2% of the sample. Per the publication, the time point label means: baseline before first vaccination. Material: peripheral blood, obtained on day 0 of AZD1222 vaccination. The receptors derive from an adult in good health.

The gene calls are TRBV5-6 and TRBJ2-2; D is unclear. Germline-derived CDR1 and CDR2 are SGHDT and YYEEEE. The V gene lost 0 bases and the J gene lost 5 bases, with 11 bases spanning the gap. CDR3 length: 15 residues. Written as DNA, the CDR3 is TGTGCCAGCAGCTTGGTGGCCAGGATAACCGGGGAGCTGTTTTTT. This codes for CASSLVARITGELFF.

This clone appeared a single time. The chain uses TRBV12-3 or TRBV12-4 and TRBJ2-2; no reliable D call. CDR3 length: 11 amino acids. Deletions cut 2 bases from V and 7 bases from J, with 2 bases between. This CDR3 reads CASSLLGELFF. CDR3 DNA sequence: TGTGCCAGCAGTTTACTCGGGGAGCTGTTTTTT.

The gene calls are TRBV19 and TRBJ1-1, with 7 nucleotides matching TRBD1. The germline V gene has CDR1 LNHDA and CDR2 SQIVND (reference sequence). The V and J ends lost 6 bases and 1 base, in that order; junction bases with no gene match: 8. CDR3 length: 15 residues. CDR3 sequence (DNA): TGTGCCAGTAGCCGGGACAGCCGAAGGAACACTGAAGCTTTCTTT. Its translation: CASSRDSRRNTEAFF. Variable domain in full (rest from reference TRBV19 and TRBJ1-1): DGGITQSPKYLFRKEGQNVTLSCEQNLNHDAMYWYRQDPGQGLRLIYYSQIVNDFQKGDIAEGYSVSREKKESFPLTVTSAQKNPTAFYLCASSRDSRRNTEAFFGQGTRLTVV.

The V gene is TRBV6-2 or TRBV6-3, the J gene TRBJ1-5; perhaps TRBD1 as D (5 bases). CDR1 and CDR2 from the germline V gene are MNHEY and SVGEGT. V was cut by 0 bases and J by 0 bases, with 9 bases left in between. The CDR3 runs to 16 residues. For the CDR3, the DNA is TGTGCCAGCAGTTACTCGGGAGGGGATAGCAATCAGCCCCAGCATTTT. Its protein product is CASSYSGGDSNQPQHF.

About this clone: This sample also contains other DNA sequences that code for the same CDR3. The chain combines TRBV28 with TRBJ1-5; 7 nucleotides line up with TRBD1. V dropped 5 bases and J dropped 6; count of bases not matched to a gene: 7. This CDR3 contains 14 residues. Germline V gene sequence: CDR1 MDHEN, CDR2 SYDVKM. CDR3 amino acids: CASSPRQGSQPQHF. The CDR3 DNA reads as TGTGCCAGCAGTCCAAGACAGGGCAGTCAGCCCCAGCATTTT.

This clone was recorded only once. V and J are TRBV5-1 and TRBJ2-7; a weak D match, TRBD2 (5 bases). From germline, CDR1 is SGHRS and CDR2 YFSETQ. Trimming removed 1 base from V and 4 bases from J, with 15 bases in between. The CDR3 is 15 residues long. In DNA form, the CDR3 reads TGCGCCAGCAGCTTGTCGGCAGGAGGAGAATACGAGCAGTACTTC. Its protein product is CASSLSAGGEYEQYF.

The genes are TRBV3-1 (or the pseudogene TRBV3-2) and TRBJ1-6; 7 nucleotides line up with TRBD1. Looked up from germline, CDR1 is LGHDT and CDR2 is YNNKEL (reference sequence). The CDR3 is 14 residues long. V shed 4 bases and J 9 bases; nucleotides not matched to a gene: 6. The CDR3 DNA reads TGTGCCAGCAGCCGAGGGGGCTCAACTTCACCCCTCCACTTT. It encodes CASSRGGSTSPLHF.

V and J are TRBV6-5 and TRBJ1-4; D uncertain. The CDR3 runs to 15 residues. The germline V and J ends were trimmed by 3 bases and 7 bases, with 15 bases remaining between them. Germline CDR1 reads MNHEY; CDR2 reads SVGAGI. CDR3 bases: TGTGCCAGCAGTTATGCGGGGTCCCGGGTTGAAAAACTGTTTTTT. Amino acid sequence: CASSYAGSRVEKLFF.

Here the CDR3 reads CASSVSSGNTIYF. For the CDR3, the DNA is TGTGCCAGCAGTGTATCCTCTGGAAACACCATATATTTT. This chain uses TRBV12-3 or TRBV12-4 with TRBJ1-3, with D hard to call. This CDR3 is built from 13 residues. V gave up 5 bases and J gave up 0 bases, with 5 bases separating them.

The V call is TRBV11-2, the J call TRBJ2-3, with D hard to call. The CDR3 runs 13 residues. Germline CDR1 SGHAT, CDR2 FQNNGV. V was trimmed by 5 bases and J by 3 bases, leaving 9 bases between them. CDR3 DNA: TGTGCCAGCAGCCCTGAGAGGACAGATACGCAGTATTTT. It is translated as CASSPERTDTQYF.

This clone was observed a handful of times. This chain joins TRBV10-1 and TRBJ1-2; 7 nucleotides agree with TRBD1. The CDR3 is made up of 18 amino acids. Looked up from germline, CDR1 is WNHNN and CDR2 is SYGVQD (reference sequence). V lost 2 bases to trimming and J lost 6 bases; unmatched junction nucleotides: 18. The chain's CDR3 is CASSEIRDSQLGFDGYTF. The CDR3, as DNA: TGCGCCAGCAGTGAGATCCGGGACAGTCAGTTGGGCTTCGATGGCTACACCTTC.

The CDR3 region is CASSLGQIMNTEAFF. The CDR3 region has the DNA TGCGCCAGCAGCTTGGGACAGATTATGAACACTGAAGCTTTCTTT. J is TRBJ1-1 and V is TRBV5-1; D possibly corresponds to TRBD1 (5 bases). From germline, CDR1 is SGHRS and CDR2 YFSETQ. The V end lost 0 bases, the J end lost 0 bases, and 9 bases lay between the germline ends. The CDR3 runs to 15 residues.

The chain joins TRBV9 to TRBJ2-2, with a tentative D call TRBD2 (7 bases). CDR3 length equals 15 residues. Germline values: CDR1 SGDLS, CDR2 YYNGEE. V gave up 5 bases and J gave up 2 bases, with 13 bases separating them. The CDR3 sequence: CASREAGHNTGELFF. CDR3 DNA: TGTGCCAGCAGGGAAGCGGGACACAACACCGGGGAGCTGTTTTTT.